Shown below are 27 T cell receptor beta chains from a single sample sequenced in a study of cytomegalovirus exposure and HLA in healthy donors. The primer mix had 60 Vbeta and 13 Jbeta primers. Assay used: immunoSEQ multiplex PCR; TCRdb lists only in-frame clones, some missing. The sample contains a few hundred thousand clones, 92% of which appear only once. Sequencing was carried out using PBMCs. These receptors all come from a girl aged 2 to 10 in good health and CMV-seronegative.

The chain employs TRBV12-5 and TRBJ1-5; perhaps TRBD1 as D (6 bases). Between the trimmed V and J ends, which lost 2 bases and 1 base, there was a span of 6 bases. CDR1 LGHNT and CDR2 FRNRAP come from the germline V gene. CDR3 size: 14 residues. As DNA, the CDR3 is TGTGCTAGTGGTTTGACAGGGAGCAATCAGCCCCAGCATTTT. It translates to CASGLTGSNQPQHF.

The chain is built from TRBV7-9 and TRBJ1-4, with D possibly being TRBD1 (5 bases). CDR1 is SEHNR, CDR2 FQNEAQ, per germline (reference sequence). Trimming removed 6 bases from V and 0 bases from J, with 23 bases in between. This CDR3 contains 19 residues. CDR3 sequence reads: CASSRNQGIPITTNEKLFF. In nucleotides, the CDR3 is TGTGCCAGCAGTCGCAATCAGGGTATCCCGATTACAACTAATGAAAAACTGTTTTTT.

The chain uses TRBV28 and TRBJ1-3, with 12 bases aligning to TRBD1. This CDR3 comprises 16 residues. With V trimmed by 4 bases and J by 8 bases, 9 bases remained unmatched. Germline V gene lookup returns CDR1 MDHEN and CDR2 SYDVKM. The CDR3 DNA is TGTGCCAGCAGTTCCCCGCGGGGACAGGGGGCTGACACCATATATTTT. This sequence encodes CASSSPRGQGADTIYF.

CDR3 in DNA: TGTGCCAGCAGACCACTAGCGGGGCCAGAGACCCAGTACTTC. As protein: CASRPLAGPETQYF. The chain joins TRBV11-2 to TRBJ2-5; TRBD2 matches 10 bases. The CDR3 is made up of 14 amino acids. Germline V CDR1 and CDR2: SGHAT, FQNNGV. V shed 6 bases, J shed 4 bases, and the junction held 5 bases outside the gene matches.

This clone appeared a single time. CDR3 coding DNA: TGTGCCAGCAGCTTGAGGGCAGCGGAGTACAATGAGCAGTTCTTC. Translated, it gives CASSLRAAEYNEQFF. V gene TRBV5-6 combines with J gene TRBJ2-1; TRBD2 might be the D (5 bases). This CDR3 comprises 15 residues. Deletions cut 1 base from V and 4 bases from J, with 12 bases between. Germline CDR1 reads SGHDT; CDR2 reads YYEEEE.

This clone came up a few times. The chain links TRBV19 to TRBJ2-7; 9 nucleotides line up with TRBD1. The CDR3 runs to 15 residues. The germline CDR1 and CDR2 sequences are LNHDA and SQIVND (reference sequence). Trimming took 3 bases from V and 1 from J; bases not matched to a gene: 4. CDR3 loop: CASSMEGQGSYEQYF. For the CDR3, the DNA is TGTGCCAGTAGTATGGAGGGACAGGGATCCTACGAGCAGTACTTC.

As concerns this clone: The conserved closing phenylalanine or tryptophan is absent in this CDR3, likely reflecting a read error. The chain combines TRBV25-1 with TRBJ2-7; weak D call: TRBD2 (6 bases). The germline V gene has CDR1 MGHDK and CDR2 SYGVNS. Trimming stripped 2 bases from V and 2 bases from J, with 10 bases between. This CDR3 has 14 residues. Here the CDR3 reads CASSEGGTPYEQYL. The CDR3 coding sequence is TGTGCCAGCAGTGAAGGCGGGACGCCCTACGAGCAGTACCTC.

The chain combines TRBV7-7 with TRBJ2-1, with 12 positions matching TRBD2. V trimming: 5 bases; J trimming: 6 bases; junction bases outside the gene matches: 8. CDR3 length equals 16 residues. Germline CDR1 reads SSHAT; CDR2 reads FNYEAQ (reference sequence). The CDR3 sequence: CASSPGLAGGGNEQFF. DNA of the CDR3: TGTGCCAGCAGCCCCGGCCTAGCGGGAGGGGGCAATGAGCAGTTCTTC.

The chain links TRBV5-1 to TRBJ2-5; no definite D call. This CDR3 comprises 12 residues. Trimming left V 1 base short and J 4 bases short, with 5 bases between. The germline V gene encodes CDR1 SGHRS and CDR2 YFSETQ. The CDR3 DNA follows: TGCGCCAGCAGCTTGTCCGGAGAGACCCAGTACTTC. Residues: CASSLSGETQYF.

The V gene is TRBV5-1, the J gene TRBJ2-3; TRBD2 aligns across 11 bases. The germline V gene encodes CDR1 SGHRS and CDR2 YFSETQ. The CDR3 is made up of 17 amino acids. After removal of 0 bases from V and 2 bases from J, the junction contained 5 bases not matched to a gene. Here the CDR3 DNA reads TGCGCCAGCAGCTTGGAGGCTAGCGGGGGGACCACAGATACGCAGTATTTT. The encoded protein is CASSLEASGGTTDTQYF.

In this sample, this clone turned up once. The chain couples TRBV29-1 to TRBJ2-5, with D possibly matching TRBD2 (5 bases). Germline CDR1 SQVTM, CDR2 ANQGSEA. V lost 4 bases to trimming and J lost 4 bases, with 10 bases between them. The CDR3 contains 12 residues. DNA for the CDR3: TGCAGCGTTGTTAGAGGGTCAGAGACCCAGTACTTC. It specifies CSVVRGSETQYF.

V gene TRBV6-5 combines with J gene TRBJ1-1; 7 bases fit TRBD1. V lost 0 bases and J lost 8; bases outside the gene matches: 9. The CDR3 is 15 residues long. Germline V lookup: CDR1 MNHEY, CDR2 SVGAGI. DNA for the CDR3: TGTGCCAGCAGTTACTCGGGACAGCTCCCCCAGGAAGCTTTCTTT. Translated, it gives CASSYSGQLPQEAFF.

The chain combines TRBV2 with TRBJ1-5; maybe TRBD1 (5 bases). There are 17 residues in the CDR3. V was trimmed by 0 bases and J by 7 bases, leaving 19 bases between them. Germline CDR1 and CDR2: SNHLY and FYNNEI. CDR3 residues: CASSEALATVGGQPQHF. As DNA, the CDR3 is TGTGCCAGCAGTGAAGCGTTAGCGACAGTTGGGGGGCAGCCCCAGCATTTT. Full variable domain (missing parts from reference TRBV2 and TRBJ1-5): EPEVTQTPSHQVTQMGQEVILRCVPISNHLYFYWYRQILGQKVEFLVSFYNNEISEKSEIFDDQFSVERPDGSNFTLKIRSTKLEDSAMYFCASSEALATVGGQPQHFGDGTRLSIL.

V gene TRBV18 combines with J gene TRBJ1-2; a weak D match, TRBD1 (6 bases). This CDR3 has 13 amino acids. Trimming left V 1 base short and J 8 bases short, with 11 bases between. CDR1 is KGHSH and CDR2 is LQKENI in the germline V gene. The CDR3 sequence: CASSPHRDGGYTF. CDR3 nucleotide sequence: TGTGCCAGCTCACCACACAGGGATGGAGGCTACACCTTC.

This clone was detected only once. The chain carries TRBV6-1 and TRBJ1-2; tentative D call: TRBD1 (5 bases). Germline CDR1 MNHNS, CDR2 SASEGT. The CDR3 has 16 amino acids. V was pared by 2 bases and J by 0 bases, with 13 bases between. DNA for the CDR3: TGTGCCAGCAGTGAAAGGCAGGGCCCATCTAACTATGGCTACACCTTC. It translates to CASSERQGPSNYGYTF.

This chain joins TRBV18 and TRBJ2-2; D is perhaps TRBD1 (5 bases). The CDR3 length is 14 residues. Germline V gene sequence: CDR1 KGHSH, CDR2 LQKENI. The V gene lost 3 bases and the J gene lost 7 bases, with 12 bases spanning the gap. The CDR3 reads CASSPLGEGGELFF. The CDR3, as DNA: TGTGCCAGCTCACCCCTAGGGGAAGGCGGGGAGCTGTTTTTT.

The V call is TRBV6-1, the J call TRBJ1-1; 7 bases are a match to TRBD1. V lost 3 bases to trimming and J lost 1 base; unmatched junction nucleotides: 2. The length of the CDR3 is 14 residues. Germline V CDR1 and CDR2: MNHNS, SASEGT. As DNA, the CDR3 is TGTGCCAGCAGTGAGACAGGGAGGAACACTGAAGCTTTCTTT. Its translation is CASSETGRNTEAFF.

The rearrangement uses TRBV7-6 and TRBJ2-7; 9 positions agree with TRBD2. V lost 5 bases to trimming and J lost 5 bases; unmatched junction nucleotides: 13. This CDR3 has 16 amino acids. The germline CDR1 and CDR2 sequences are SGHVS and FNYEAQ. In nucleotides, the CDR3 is TGTGCCAGCAGCCCAATTATAGCGGGAGTAGGTAACGAGCAGTACTTC. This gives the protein CASSPIIAGVGNEQYF.

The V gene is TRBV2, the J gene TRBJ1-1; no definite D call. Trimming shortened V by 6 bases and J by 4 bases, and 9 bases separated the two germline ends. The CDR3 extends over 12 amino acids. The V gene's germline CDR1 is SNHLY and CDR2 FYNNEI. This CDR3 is CASRPVGTEAFF. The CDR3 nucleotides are TGTGCCAGCAGACCGGTTGGCACTGAAGCTTTCTTT.

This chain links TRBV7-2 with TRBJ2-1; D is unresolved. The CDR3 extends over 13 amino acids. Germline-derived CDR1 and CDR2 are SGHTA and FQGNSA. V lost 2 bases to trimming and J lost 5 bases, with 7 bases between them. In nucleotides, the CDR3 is TGTGCCAGCAGCTTAAATAGAAACAATGAGCAGTTCTTC. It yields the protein CASSLNRNNEQFF.

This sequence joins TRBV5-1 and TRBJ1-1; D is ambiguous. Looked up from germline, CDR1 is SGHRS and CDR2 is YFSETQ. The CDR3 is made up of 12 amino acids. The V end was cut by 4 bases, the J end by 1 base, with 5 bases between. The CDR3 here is CASSPGNTEAFF. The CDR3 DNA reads TGCGCCAGCAGCCCCGGGAACACTGAAGCTTTCTTT. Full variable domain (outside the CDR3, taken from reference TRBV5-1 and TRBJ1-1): KAGVTQTPRYLIKTRGQQVTLSCSPISGHRSVSWYQQTPGQGLQFLFEYFSETQRNKGNFPGRFSGRQFSNSRSEMNVSTLELGDSALYLCASSPGNTEAFFGQGTRLTVV.

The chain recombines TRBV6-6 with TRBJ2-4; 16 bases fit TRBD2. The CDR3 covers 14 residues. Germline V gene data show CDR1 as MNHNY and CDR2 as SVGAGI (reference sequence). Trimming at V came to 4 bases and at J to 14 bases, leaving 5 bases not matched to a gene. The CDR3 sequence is CASSLGLAGGPEYF. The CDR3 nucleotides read TGTGCCAGCAGTTTGGGACTAGCGGGAGGGCCTGAGTACTTC.

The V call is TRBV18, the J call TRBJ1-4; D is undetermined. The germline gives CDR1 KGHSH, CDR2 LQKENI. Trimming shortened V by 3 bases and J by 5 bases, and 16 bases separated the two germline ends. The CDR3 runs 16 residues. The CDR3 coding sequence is TGTGCCAGCTCACCCAGGCAACAGACCCGGAATGAAAAACTGTTTTTT. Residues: CASSPRQQTRNEKLFF.

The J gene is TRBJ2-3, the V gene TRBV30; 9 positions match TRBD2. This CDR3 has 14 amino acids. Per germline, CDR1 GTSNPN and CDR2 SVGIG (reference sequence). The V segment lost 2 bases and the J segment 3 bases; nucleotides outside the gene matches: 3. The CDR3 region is CAWSLRGGTDTQYF. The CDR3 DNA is TGTGCCTGGAGTTTGCGGGGGGGGACAGATACGCAGTATTTT.

CDR3 loop: CSVEDRGQGANYGYTF. The CDR3 DNA reads as TGCAGCGTTGAAGATAGAGGACAGGGGGCTAACTATGGCTACACCTTC. The V gene is TRBV29-1, the J gene TRBJ1-2; TRBD1 aligns across 10 bases. V dropped 0 bases and J dropped 0; count of bases not matched to a gene: 4. Per the germline V gene, CDR1 is SQVTM and CDR2 is ANQGSEA. The CDR3 has 16 residues.

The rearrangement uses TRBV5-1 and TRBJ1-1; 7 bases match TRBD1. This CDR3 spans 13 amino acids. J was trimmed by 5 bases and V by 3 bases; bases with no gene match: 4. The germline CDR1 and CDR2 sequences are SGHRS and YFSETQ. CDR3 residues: CASSSTGETEAFF. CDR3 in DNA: TGCGCCAGCAGCTCCACAGGGGAGACTGAAGCTTTCTTT.

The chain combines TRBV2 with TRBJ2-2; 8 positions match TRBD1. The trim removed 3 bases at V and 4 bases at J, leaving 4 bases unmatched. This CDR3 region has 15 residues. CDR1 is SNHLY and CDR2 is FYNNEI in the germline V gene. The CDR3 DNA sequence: TGTGCCAGCAGTGACCCAGGGGGCGGCACCGGGGAGCTGTTTTTT. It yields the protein CASSDPGGGTGELFF.